A single sample is the source of the 30 T cell receptor beta chains below, sequenced in a study of shared clonotypes between healthy human individuals (TCRdb year 2020). The receptor library was made with the immunoSEQ multiplex PCR assay. TCRdb mirrors the immuneACCESS table, restricted to in-frame sequences. Some clones are absent from its copies; in checked studies, under half trace to an unresolved V gene, and the reason for the others is unknown. Counted in this sample were roughly 2.4 million clones; approximately 96% of them appeared once. The ten top clones hold 0.13% of the sample. The sample taken for sequencing was naive CD4+ T cells sorted from blood. In the paper's terms, the cell subset or site label means: CD45RA+ positively selected. Receptor source: a man aged 18 to 35 in good health.

On this clone itself: Other DNA sequences in this sample translate to the same CDR3. The chain is built from TRBV9 and TRBJ2-5; 15 bases agree with TRBD2. From germline, CDR1 is SGDLS and CDR2 YYNGEE. This CDR3 has 16 residues. With 2 bases clipped from V and 2 bases from J, the junction kept 1 base outside the gene matches. Here the CDR3 DNA reads TGTGCCAGCAGCGTGGGACTAGCGGGGGGTCAAGAGACCCAGTACTTC. As protein: CASSVGLAGGQETQYF. Based on the CDR3 plus reference TRBV9 and TRBJ2-5, the full variable domain is DSGVTQTPKHLITATGQRVTLRCSPRSGDLSVYWYQQSLDQGLQFLIQYYNGEERAKGNILERFSAQQFPDLHSELNLSSLELGDSALYFCASSVGLAGGQETQYFGPGTRLLVL.

The CDR3 sequence is CASRIGLAGADEQFF. CDR3 nucleotide sequence: TGCGCCAGCAGAATTGGACTAGCGGGGGCTGATGAGCAGTTCTTC. The J gene is TRBJ2-1, the V gene TRBV5-1; 13 bases are a match to TRBD2. Germline CDR1 and CDR2: SGHRS and YFSETQ. This CDR3 region has 15 residues. The J segment lost 8 bases and the V segment lost 5 bases, leaving 7 bases of the junction unmatched.

This clone has only one observation. The chain joins TRBV11-2 to TRBJ2-7; D is uncertain. Trimming pared 5 bases from V and 5 bases from J, leaving 10 bases between. Germline CDR1 is SGHAT and CDR2 is FQNNGV. There are 12 residues in the CDR3. CDR3 region: CASSRNLDEQYF. CDR3 in DNA: TGTGCCAGCAGCCGAAACTTGGACGAGCAGTACTTC.

The V gene is TRBV6-1, the J gene TRBJ1-2, with TRBD1 identical over 7 bases. The CDR3 has 15 residues. The junction had 5 bases not matched to a gene; V was cut back by 0 bases and J by 4 bases. The germline V gene encodes CDR1 MNHNS and CDR2 SASEGT. The CDR3 protein is CASSEAQQGFYGYTF. The CDR3 DNA reads TGTGCCAGCAGTGAAGCGCAACAGGGGTTCTATGGCTACACCTTC.

The table lists this clone with a count of one. The rearrangement joins TRBV7-9 to TRBJ1-2; 8 nucleotides align to TRBD1. Germline V gives CDR1 SEHNR, CDR2 FQNEAQ (reference sequence). Trimming removed 1 base from V and 0 bases from J; junction bases left unmatched: 4. The CDR3 sequence is 16 residues long. CDR3 nucleotides: TGTGCCAGCAGCTTAGGACAGGGGAACGCTAACTATGGCTACACCTTC. Protein product: CASSLGQGNANYGYTF.

V usage is TRBV9 and J usage is TRBJ1-2, with no clear D. V shed 0 bases and J shed 6 bases, with 9 bases lying between them. The CDR3 spans 13 residues. Germline CDR1 reads SGDLS; CDR2 reads YYNGEE. The CDR3 DNA reads as TGTGCCAGCAGCGTAGTCTATGGGGATGGCTACACCTTC. Residues: CASSVVYGDGYTF.

This clone was seen only once. V gene TRBV6-1 combines with J gene TRBJ1-2; 7 nucleotides match TRBD1. Per germline, CDR1 MNHNS and CDR2 SASEGT. The CDR3 covers 14 residues. J was trimmed by 4 bases and V by 6 bases; bases with no gene match: 8. CDR3 residues: CASSPRGGFYGYTF. Written as DNA, the CDR3 is TGTGCCAGCAGCCCCAGGGGGGGGTTCTATGGCTACACCTTC.

The chain links TRBV29-1 to TRBJ2-7, with unresolved D. Trimming shortened V by 7 bases and J by 3 bases, and 10 bases separated the two germline ends. Germline V CDR1 and CDR2: SQVTM, ANQGSEA. CDR3 length: 11 residues. DNA for the CDR3: TGCAGCGCCGTTATGAACTACGAGCAGTACTTC. Its protein is CSAVMNYEQYF.

The genes are TRBV27 and TRBJ2-1; 12 bases match TRBD2. The V and J ends lost 6 bases and 10 bases, in that order; junction bases with no gene match: 7. Germline CDR1 MNHEY, CDR2 SMNVEV (reference sequence). The CDR3 has 14 residues. CDR3 bases: TGTGCCAGCAGCCCGACTAGCGGGAGACAAGAGCAGTTCTTC. It codes for CASSPTSGRQEQFF.

The chain carries TRBV4-1 and TRBJ1-6, with D possibly being TRBD1 (6 bases). From germline, CDR1 is MGHRA and CDR2 YSYEKL. The CDR3 is 18 residues long. The V end lost 0 bases, the J end lost 1 base, and 13 bases lay between the germline ends. The CDR3 DNA sequence: TGCGCCAGCAGCCAAGACGGGCAGGGGCATTCCTATAATTCACCCCTCCACTTT. Amino acids: CASSQDGQGHSYNSPLHF.

This clone occurred once. CDR3: CASSLATGRAGDTQYF. In DNA, the CDR3 is TGTGCCAGCAGCTTGGCCACCGGGAGGGCCGGAGATACGCAGTATTTT. The J gene is TRBJ2-3, the V gene TRBV5-8; 8 bases are shared with TRBD2. Per germline, CDR1 SGHTS and CDR2 YDEGEE. CDR3 size: 16 residues. V trimming: 0 bases; J trimming: 5 bases; junction bases outside the gene matches: 8.

The gene calls are TRBV29-1 and TRBJ1-1; D is uncertain. Trimming took 0 bases from V and 1 from J, leaving 9 bases between them. The CDR3 length is 14 residues. Germline V gene lookup returns CDR1 SQVTM and CDR2 ANQGSEA. Here the CDR3 reads CSVEDLYTNTEAFF. The CDR3 bases are TGCAGCGTTGAAGATCTTTACACGAACACTGAAGCTTTCTTT.

J is TRBJ1-6 and V is TRBV6-5, with 9 bases fitting TRBD1. The CDR3 is 14 residues long. The germline gives CDR1 MNHEY, CDR2 SVGAGI. After removal of 6 bases from V and 9 bases from J, the junction contained 6 bases not matched to a gene. This chain's CDR3 is CASRGTGLPSPLHF. The CDR3 region has the DNA TGTGCCAGCAGGGGGACAGGGTTGCCTTCACCCCTCCACTTT.

The V gene is TRBV7-2, the J gene TRBJ1-2, with 7 bases matching TRBD1. Looked up from germline, CDR1 is SGHTA and CDR2 is FQGNSA. This CDR3 region has 13 residues. The junction had 5 bases not matched to a gene; V was cut back by 5 bases and J by 5 bases. The CDR3 is CASSPGGVYGYTF. The CDR3 coding sequence is TGTGCCAGCAGCCCAGGGGGGGTTTATGGCTACACCTTC.

The V gene is TRBV10-1, the J gene TRBJ2-3; no definite D call. Germline V CDR1 and CDR2: WNHNN, SYGVQD (reference sequence). CDR3 length: 12 amino acids. Trimming shortened V by 5 bases and J by 6 bases, and 9 bases separated the two germline ends. The CDR3 protein is CASSSQLDTQYF. The CDR3 nucleotides read TGCGCCAGCAGTTCCCAACTGGATACGCAGTATTTT.

The J gene is TRBJ2-7, the V gene TRBV6-4, with 12 bases aligning to TRBD2. V shed 6 bases, J shed 5 bases, and the junction held 8 bases outside the gene matches. The CDR3 runs to 15 residues. Germline loops: CDR1 MRHNA, CDR2 SNTAGT. CDR3 amino acids: CASSGLAGTGDEQYF. The CDR3 DNA is TGTGCCAGCAGCGGACTAGCGGGGACAGGTGACGAGCAGTACTTC.

V is TRBV18 and J is TRBJ2-7; TRBD1 aligns across 8 bases. V lost 5 bases and J lost 4; bases outside the gene matches: 4. The CDR3 length is 13 residues. Germline V gene lookup returns CDR1 KGHSH and CDR2 LQKENI. CDR3 DNA: TGTGCCAGCTCATGGACAGGGACGTACGAGCAGTACTTC. It yields the protein CASSWTGTYEQYF.

The J gene is TRBJ2-5, the V gene TRBV7-9; 8 nucleotides match TRBD1. Unmatched junction bases numbered 9, after V lost 5 bases and J lost 4 bases. The CDR3 sequence is 15 residues long. The germline CDR1 and CDR2 sequences are SEHNR and FQNEAQ (reference sequence). The CDR3 reads CASSHRDRLSETQYF. For the CDR3, the DNA is TGTGCCAGCAGCCACAGGGACAGGTTATCAGAGACCCAGTACTTC.

This chain uses TRBV21-1 with TRBJ1-5. TRBV21-1 is a known pseudogene. The CDR3 extends over 16 amino acids. In nucleotides, the CDR3 is TGTGCCAGCAGCAAAGATCGGGGAAATAGCAATCAGCCCCAGCATTTT. Protein: CASSKDRGNSNQPQHF.

About this clone itself: This same CDR3 is encoded by further DNA sequences in the sample. V and J are TRBV5-1 and TRBJ2-5; D ambiguous. Trimming shortened V by 3 bases and J by 5 bases, and 8 bases separated the two germline ends. The CDR3 contains 12 residues. Per the germline V gene, CDR1 is SGHRS and CDR2 is YFSETQ. The CDR3 loop is CASSWGGETQYF. CDR3 DNA: TGCGCCAGCAGCTGGGGTGGTGAGACCCAGTACTTC.

The V and J genes are TRBV7-9 and TRBJ2-4, with D perhaps matching TRBD1 or TRBD2 (5 bases each). Germline lookup yields CDR1 SEHNR and CDR2 FQNEAQ (reference sequence). The CDR3 covers 13 residues. V shed 8 bases and J shed 5 bases, with 13 bases lying between them. The CDR3: CASAHRDENIQYF. CDR3 sequence (DNA): TGTGCCAGCGCCCACCGGGACGAAAACATTCAGTACTTC.

In this sample, this clone turned up once. The sample contains more than one DNA sequence encoding this CDR3. The chain joins TRBV7-2 to TRBJ2-7; D ambiguous. This CDR3 contains 12 residues. The V gene's germline CDR1 is SGHTA and CDR2 FQGNSA. Deletions cut 1 base from V and 7 bases from J, with 8 bases between. This CDR3 is CASSLDLGEQYF. DNA for the CDR3: TGTGCCAGCAGCTTAGATCTCGGGGAGCAGTACTTC.

CDR3 DNA: TGTGCCACCAGCAGAGAGTTTGCATTGAACACTGAAGCTTTCTTT. This sequence encodes CATSREFALNTEAFF. The chain is built from TRBV15 and TRBJ1-1; D unresolved. V shed 0 bases and J shed 0 bases, with 8 bases lying between them. The CDR3 has 15 amino acids. Germline lookup yields CDR1 LNHNV and CDR2 YYDKDF (reference sequence). Variable domain in full (rest from reference TRBV15 and TRBJ1-1): DAMVIQNPRYQVTQFGKPVTLSCSQTLNHNVMYWYQQKSSQAPKLLFHYYDKDFNNEADTPDNFQSRRPNTSFCFLDIRSPGLGDTAMYLCATSREFALNTEAFFGQGTRLTVV.

The genes are TRBV5-1 and TRBJ1-6, with D possibly being TRBD1 (5 bases). The CDR3 has 16 amino acids. Trimming cost V 4 bases and J 8 bases, with 19 bases left between them. The germline CDR1 and CDR2 sequences are SGHRS and YFSETQ. DNA of the CDR3: TGCGCCAGCAGCGCATTTCCAGGGTCTAGGGATTCACCCCTCCACTTT. Protein: CASSAFPGSRDSPLHF. Full variable domain (outside the CDR3, taken from reference TRBV5-1 and TRBJ1-6): KAGVTQTPRYLIKTRGQQVTLSCSPISGHRSVSWYQQTPGQGLQFLFEYFSETQRNKGNFPGRFSGRQFSNSRSEMNVSTLELGDSALYLCASSAFPGSRDSPLHFGNGTRLTVT.

J is TRBJ2-1 and V is TRBV7-2; 9 nucleotides align to TRBD1. After removal of 6 bases from V and 0 bases from J, the junction contained 6 bases not matched to a gene. Germline loops: CDR1 SGHTA, CDR2 FQGNSA. CDR3 length: 16 amino acids. CDR3 coding DNA: TGTGCCAGCAGTGAACAGGGGGCTCCCTCCTACAATGAGCAGTTCTTC. This sequence encodes CASSEQGAPSYNEQFF.

V is TRBV5-1 and J is TRBJ2-1; tentative D call: TRBD2 (5 bases). The CDR3 spans 12 residues. Trimming removed 4 bases at V and 8 bases at J, with 10 bases between. Germline CDR1 and CDR2: SGHRS and YFSETQ. CDR3 loop: CASSVSSYEQFF. The CDR3 region has the DNA TGCGCCAGCAGCGTATCTAGCTATGAGCAGTTCTTC.

The chain links TRBV4-1 to TRBJ2-5; 12 bases align to TRBD1. The CDR3 has 15 residues. CDR1 and CDR2 (germline): MGHRA, YSYEKL. J lost 5 bases, V lost 3 bases, and 4 bases had no gene match. The CDR3 reads CASSQGQGAAETQYF. The CDR3 DNA is TGCGCCAGCAGCCAGGGACAGGGGGCCGCGGAGACCCAGTACTTC.

This chain uses TRBV28 with TRBJ1-3, with D maybe TRBD1 (6 bases). This CDR3 has 15 amino acids. Germline V lookup: CDR1 MDHEN, CDR2 SYDVKM. Trimming pared 9 bases from V and 1 base from J, leaving 16 bases between. Here the CDR3 reads CASTEGGASGNTIYF. Written as DNA, the CDR3 is TGTGCCAGTACTGAGGGGGGGGCTTCTGGAAACACCATATATTTT.

This chain uses TRBV30 with TRBJ2-3; 7 nucleotides align to TRBD2. The CDR3 covers 11 residues. Per germline, CDR1 GTSNPN and CDR2 SVGIG (reference sequence). V was clipped by 5 bases and J by 5 bases; unmatched bases: 1. CDR3 in DNA: TGTGCCTGGGCGGGGGTAGATACGCAGTATTTT. This sequence encodes CAWAGVDTQYF.

The chain has TRBV12-5 and TRBJ2-5; tentative D call: TRBD1 (5 bases). CDR1 LGHNT and CDR2 FRNRAP come from the germline V gene. CDR3 length: 18 residues. Between the trimmed V and J ends, which lost 1 base and 1 base, there was a span of 19 bases. Here the CDR3 DNA reads TGTGCTAGTGGTTTGGCCGCAGGGTTCAGAAACCTCCAAGAGACCCAGTACTTC. Translated: CASGLAAGFRNLQETQYF.